The T cell receptor (beta chain) described here comes from a study of blood T cell repertoires in COVID-19. Looking at the study overall: Sites in the United States, Italy and Spain provided acute and convalescent COVID-19 samples. PBMCs, B-cell-depleted T cells, or T cells provided the cDNA or gDNA that made up the material.

Authors' methods: Cell counts per sample came from amplifying reference gene primers. Clones were read by immunoSEQ multiplex PCR, and TCRdb kept only the in-frame ones, dropping some. That table is the source of V, J and clone size, and D and trimming were worked out from the DNA. This table has under 20,000 clones, roughly 89% appearing once. CDR3 length equals 16 residues. The V gene end was trimmed by 4 bases and the J gene end by 1 base; junction bases not matched to a gene: 3. The germline gives CDR1 SGHNT, CDR2 YYREEE (reference sequence). The sample taken for sequencing was peripheral blood. This TCR was sampled from a human donor in a cohort sampled during active COVID-19. The donor label of this sample is uncertain. This rearrangement joins TRBV5-4 to TRBJ2-7; 15 bases match TRBD2. This CDR3 is CASSAGLAGGSYEQYF. The CDR3 nucleotides are TGTGCCAGCAGCGCGGGACTAGCGGGAGGTTCCTACGAGCAGTACTTC.